This T cell receptor beta chain derives from a study of cytomegalovirus exposure and HLA in healthy donors. Amplification used 60 Vbeta primers and 13 Jbeta primers. Sequencing used immunoSEQ multiplex PCR; TCRdb keeps in-frame clones, though not all of them. This table has some 110,000 clones, around 73% appearing once. The count of this clone is one. Germline V lookup: CDR1 LGHNA, CDR2 YSLEER. CDR3 length equals 16 residues. The V gene end was trimmed by 1 base and the J gene end by 3 bases; junction bases not matched to a gene: 3. This TCR was sampled from a young man in good health and CMV-seronegative. Sequenced: PBMCs. The rearrangement uses TRBV4-3 and TRBJ2-3; 11 bases match TRBD1. The CDR3 DNA sequence: TGCGCCAGCAGCCAAGGGACAGGGGGCTCGACAGATACGCAGTATTTT. Translation: CASSQGTGGSTDTQYF.